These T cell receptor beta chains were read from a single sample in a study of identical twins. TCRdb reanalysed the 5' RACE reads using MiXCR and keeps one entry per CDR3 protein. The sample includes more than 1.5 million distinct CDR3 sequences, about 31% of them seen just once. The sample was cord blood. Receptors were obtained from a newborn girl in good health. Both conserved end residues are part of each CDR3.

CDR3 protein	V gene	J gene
CAGSFRLAGKAETQYF	TRBV7-9	NA
CSARRLGGNIQYF	TRBV20-1	TRBJ2-4
CVSSLELAGKQFF	TRBV7-2	TRBJ2-1
CASSLRAGRTDTQYF	TRBV12-3/TRBV12-4	TRBJ2-3
CSARGPTTYEQYF	TRBV20-1	TRBJ2-7
CASSLTPQGGLYEQFF	TRBV5-1	TRBJ2-1
CASSPHPHYETQYF	TRBV27	TRBJ2-5
CASRGLPPAKGFYGYTF	TRBV4-1	TRBJ1-2
CATSESGTINGYTF	TRBV24-1	TRBJ1-2
CSARLPGHIQYF	TRBV20-1	TRBJ2-4
CATSRVTDYEQYF	TRBV15	TRBJ2-7
CASSFVAKNIQYF	TRBV28	TRBJ2-4
CSAIGAAHGYTF	TRBV20-1	TRBJ1-2
CAGSQAAVRITGELFF	TRBV4-1	TRBJ2-2
CASSSGQGLQGNQPQHF	TRBV28	TRBJ1-5
CASSSRTRVETQYF	TRBV28	TRBJ2-5
CASSPLGAGVYEQYF	TRBV14	NA